The subject of this entry is one T cell receptor beta chain. Its specificity is not known. Stated time point: week 11, during vaccination. All doses held 300 ug of mutant IDH1 20-mer peptide, with topical imiquimod. Assay used: immunoSEQ multiplex PCR; TCRdb lists only in-frame clones, some missing. The sample has about 25,000 clones; roughly two thirds are singletons. The CDR3 has 14 residues. The germline V and J ends were trimmed by 0 bases and 3 bases, with 9 bases remaining between them. Looked up from germline, CDR1 is MNHEY and CDR2 is SVGAGI. This sample was taken from a study of a mutant IDH1 vaccine in newly diagnosed glioma.

The sample consisted of peripheral blood mononuclear cells (PBMCs), taken from a glioma patient whose treatment included an IDH1 peptide vaccine. The genes are TRBV6-5 and TRBJ2-7, with D perhaps TRBD2 (6 bases). The sequence came from a man in his late teens or twenties with glioma. Some clones in this sample may be carry-over from other donors' samples. This CDR3 reads CASSYSWRDYEQYF. For the CDR3, the DNA is TGTGCCAGCAGTTACTCGTGGCGGGACTACGAGCAGTACTTC.